Below, one TCR beta chain is given with its context. What it binds is not known. Method: immunoSEQ multiplex PCR; TCRdb's copy keeps in-frame clones and lacks some. The sample gives tens of thousands of clones, roughly 85% of which show up once; around 4% is in the top ten. The CDR3 has 13 residues. V shed 4 bases and J shed 5 bases, with 9 bases lying between them. Germline CDR1 reads SGHRS; CDR2 reads YFSETQ. The data were taken from a study of T cell responses to AZD1222 COVID-19 vaccine. Study-wide findings and caveats: The donor cohort was predominantly white British with a female majority, and clonal diversity may have been underestimated. Baseline antibody screening turned up just six seropositive AZD1222 recipients. Nearly half of unique spike-specific TCRs reportedly avoided B.1.351 and B.1.1.7 mutated regions.

The receptor's source is an adult in good health. J is TRBJ1-4 and V is TRBV5-1, with a weak D call TRBD1 (5 bases). The sequencing here drew on peripheral blood, taken on day 0 of AZD1222 vaccination. The CDR3 loop is CASSGGPNEKLFF. As DNA, the CDR3 is TGCGCCAGCAGCGGGGGACCGAATGAAAAACTGTTTTTT.